Each of the 15 T cell receptor beta chains below was sequenced from the same sample in a study of OX40 agonist ivuxolimab in advanced cancers. Preparation of the library involved the immunoSEQ multiplex PCR assay. Imported from immuneACCESS, the table was reduced by TCRdb to in-frame sequences with V and J called. These copies leave out some clones; in studies compared against another copy, an unresolved V gene accounts for under half, and the cause of the remainder is not known. The sample table contains around 95,000 clones; only one count was recorded for about 92% of them. Together, the top ten hold around 0.28% of the sample. Sequencing was performed on CD4+ or CD8+ T cells sorted from blood, taken in a trial of the OX40 agonist ivuxolimab. The origin of the receptors is an adult with an advanced solid tumor such as melanoma, head and neck, liver or kidney cancer.

This rearrangement joins TRBV30 to TRBJ2-1; D not certain. Germline CDR1 GTSNPN, CDR2 SVGIG (reference sequence). V lost 3 bases to trimming and J lost 9 bases, with 15 bases between them. The CDR3 runs 13 residues. This CDR3 reads CAWSEQLPGEQFF. Here the CDR3 DNA reads TGTGCCTGGAGCGAACAGCTGCCGGGTGAGCAGTTCTTC.

The V and J genes are TRBV18 and TRBJ1-1; unclear D gene. The V and J ends lost 6 bases and 7 bases respectively, with 15 bases between them. The germline V gene has CDR1 KGHSH and CDR2 LQKENI. CDR3 size: 13 residues. The CDR3 is CASSPNRGIEAFF. The CDR3 bases are TGTGCCAGCTCCCCCAATCGGGGAATTGAAGCTTTCTTT.

V and J are TRBV28 and TRBJ2-7; TRBD1 matches at 10 bases. Germline assignment: CDR1 MDHEN and CDR2 SYDVKM. CDR3 length equals 15 residues. V was pared by 5 bases and J by 5 bases, with 9 bases of the junction left unmatched. This chain's CDR3 is CASSPLGGQGHEQYF. CDR3 bases: TGTGCCAGCAGTCCGTTGGGGGGACAGGGGCACGAGCAGTACTTC.

The chain joins TRBV6-5 to TRBJ2-5; D remains unclear. V was cut by 2 bases and J by 0 bases, with 7 bases left in between. CDR3 length: 14 residues. CDR1 is MNHEY, CDR2 SVGAGI, per germline. CDR3 in amino acids: CASSYNLHQETQYF. The CDR3 coding sequence is TGTGCCAGCAGTTACAACCTTCACCAAGAGACCCAGTACTTC.

The chain combines TRBV11-3 with TRBJ2-3, with 8 bases aligning to TRBD2. Trimming removed 5 bases from V and 4 bases from J; junction bases left unmatched: 8. There are 15 residues in the CDR3. Germline CDR1 and CDR2: SGHNT and YENEEA. The CDR3 sequence: CASSRIPTSADTQYF. The CDR3 DNA reads TGTGCCAGCAGCCGCATTCCGACTAGCGCAGATACGCAGTATTTT.

V gene TRBV5-4 combines with J gene TRBJ2-3, with D hard to call. The CDR3 spans 12 residues. Germline V gene lookup returns CDR1 SGHNT and CDR2 YYREEE (reference sequence). V was cut by 4 bases and J by 8 bases, with 11 bases left in between. DNA of the CDR3: TGTGCCAGCAGCCTGGACCTGGGTACGCAGTATTTT. Encoded protein: CASSLDLGTQYF.

This clone was detected only a few times. The chain has TRBV28 and TRBJ1-5; D might be TRBD1 (6 bases). CDR3 length: 14 residues. Trimming pared 5 bases from V and 11 bases from J, leaving 19 bases between. Germline V gene data show CDR1 as MDHEN and CDR2 as SYDVKM. The CDR3 DNA is TGTGCCAGCAGTACGACAGGCCGCTCGTGGACCCAGCATTTT. It yields the protein CASSTTGRSWTQHF.

The chain is built from TRBV6-5 and TRBJ1-6, with a tentative D call TRBD1 (5 bases). V lost 3 bases, J lost 9 bases, and 12 bases lay in between. Germline CDR1 and CDR2: MNHEY and SVGAGI. The CDR3 has 14 residues. In DNA form, the CDR3 reads TGTGCCAGCAGTTATCAGGGATTGGCTTCACCCCTCCACTTT. This translates into CASSYQGLASPLHF.

This clone was seen only once. Within the sample, other DNA sequences also encode this same CDR3. V is TRBV7-9 and J is TRBJ2-5; 7 bases line up with TRBD1. CDR3 length: 12 residues. V was clipped by 5 bases and J by 5 bases; unmatched bases: 2. CDR1 is SEHNR, CDR2 FQNEAQ, per germline (reference sequence). Here the CDR3 DNA reads TGTGCCAGCAGCCCACAGGGGGAGACCCAGTACTTC. Amino acids: CASSPQGETQYF.

V gene TRBV5-1 combines with J gene TRBJ2-2; D might be TRBD1 or TRBD2, each matching 5 bases. Germline V gives CDR1 SGHRS, CDR2 YFSETQ. This CDR3 is built from 16 residues. V was clipped by 0 bases and J by 4 bases, with 13 bases between them. This chain's CDR3 is CASSLAVGGTTGELFF. The DNA of the CDR3 is TGCGCCAGCAGCTTGGCAGTGGGTGGGACCACCGGGGAGCTGTTTTTT.

This clone was detected only once. The V gene is TRBV5-1, the J gene TRBJ1-2; TRBD1 matches 8 bases. The V segment lost 1 base and the J segment 2 bases; nucleotides outside the gene matches: 7. CDR1 is SGHRS, CDR2 YFSETQ, per germline. The CDR3 has 16 residues. The DNA of the CDR3 is TGCGCCAGCAGCTTGTTGTCAGGGGGCGGGAACTATGGCTACACCTTC. Translating it yields CASSLLSGGGNYGYTF. Using reference TRBV5-1 and TRBJ1-2 for the parts outside the CDR3, the full variable domain is KAGVTQTPRYLIKTRGQQVTLSCSPISGHRSVSWYQQTPGQGLQFLFEYFSETQRNKGNFPGRFSGRQFSNSRSEMNVSTLELGDSALYLCASSLLSGGGNYGYTFGSGTRLTVV.

The J gene is TRBJ2-3, the V gene TRBV2, with D possibly called TRBD1 or TRBD2 (7 bases each). This CDR3 comprises 17 residues. V was trimmed by 10 bases and J by 0 bases, leaving 23 bases between them. Germline CDR1 and CDR2: SNHLY and FYNNEI. This CDR3 reads CAIPRGEGTTSTDTQYF. CDR3 in DNA: TGTGCCATCCCCAGGGGGGAGGGAACCACTAGCACAGATACGCAGTATTTT.

V usage is TRBV29-1 and J usage is TRBJ1-4, with 9 bases matching TRBD1. CDR1 is SQVTM, CDR2 ANQGSEA, per germline. The junction had 6 bases not matched to a gene; V was cut back by 6 bases and J by 4 bases. The CDR3 runs 14 residues. CDR3 protein: CSVRGDRDNEKLFF. The DNA for the CDR3 is TGCAGCGTGAGGGGGGACAGGGATAATGAAAAACTGTTTTTT.

The chain carries TRBV12-1 and TRBJ1-5; TRBD1 reflects the table's D call only, with no check against the DNA. TRBV12-1 is labeled a pseudogene. This CDR3 comprises 17 residues. This chain's CDR3 is CASCGDSGAPSNQPQHF. For the CDR3, the DNA is TGTGCCAGCTGTGGGGACAGCGGAGCTCCTAGCAATCAGCCCCAGCATTTT.

The J gene is TRBJ1-2, the V gene TRBV28; D is unclear. Germline V gene lookup returns CDR1 MDHEN and CDR2 SYDVKM. The length of the CDR3 is 13 residues. V was trimmed by 2 bases and J by 3 bases, leaving 7 bases between them. Written as DNA, the CDR3 is TGTGCCAGCAGTTTAGAGGTTTACTATGGCTACACCTTC. Protein sequence: CASSLEVYYGYTF.